Listed below are T cell receptor beta chains from one sample, sequenced in a study of cytomegalovirus exposure and HLA in healthy donors. Sequencing used immunoSEQ multiplex PCR; TCRdb keeps in-frame clones, though not all of them. The sample contains about 200,000 clones, 75% to 80% of which appear only once. The material sequenced was PBMCs. These receptors all stem from a young man in good health and CMV-seronegative. Each CDR3 is given with its conserved first and last residue. The order of the fields is J gene, V gene, D gene, clone size, CDR3 DNA, CDR3 protein. D genes are given only for firm matches. Some rows have no size entry. The others give once, few or many, or a class for an expanded clone.

TRBJ1-6 | TRBV13 | . | . | TGTGCCAGCAGCTTAGCGGGGCAGGGGCCTTCACCCCTCCACTTT | CASSLAGQGPSPLHF
TRBJ1-1 | TRBV5-6 | . | few | TGTGCCAGCAGCTCGACAGCTGAAGCTTTCTTT | CASSSTAEAFF
TRBJ2-1 | TRBV19 | TRBD2 | . | TGTGCCAGTAGTGAGGGGAGCGGGATCGGCTACAATGAGCAGTTCTTC | CASSEGSGIGYNEQFF
TRBJ1-1 | TRBV28 | TRBD1 | . | TGTGCCAGCAGTAAACCTCAGGGGGGCACTGAAGCTTTCTTT | CASSKPQGGTEAFF
TRBJ2-5 | TRBV11-2 | TRBD2 | . | TGTGCCAGCAGCGGGGGGGAGAAAGAGACCCAGTACTTC | CASSGGEKETQYF
TRBJ1-1 | TRBV19 | . | . | TGTGCCAGTATCGGTCGGAGGGTGAACACTGAAGCTTTCTTT | CASIGRRVNTEAFF
TRBJ1-2 | TRBV30 | . | . | TGTGCCTGGCGCAGGGAGGGTGGCTACACCTTC | CAWRREGGYTF
TRBJ1-1 | TRBV7-9 | TRBD1 | . | TGTGCCAGCAGCCGTGCCGGGACAGAAGAAGCTTTCTTT | CASSRAGTEEAFF
TRBJ1-1 | TRBV7-8 | TRBD1 | once | TGTGCCAGCAGCCCCCATGGCGCCGACAGGGGAAACACTGAAGCTTTCTTT | CASSPHGADRGNTEAFF
TRBJ2-1 | TRBV7-3 | TRBD1 | . | TGTGCCAGCAGCTTAAGGGGGGACAGGGAGGTCAATGAGCAGTTCTTC | CASSLRGDREVNEQFF
TRBJ2-7 | TRBV11-1 | . | . | TGTGCCAGCAGCCCTGCCACCGACAGGACCTACGAGCAGTACTTC | CASSPATDRTYEQYF
TRBJ2-7 | TRBV5-1 | TRBD2 | . | TGCGCCAGCAGCCCCGGGACTAGCGGGACCAGTGAGCAGTACTTC | CASSPGTSGTSEQYF
TRBJ1-1 | TRBV6-6 | TRBD1 | . | TGTGCCAGCAGTTCCTCAGGGGGCAACACTGAAGCTTTCTTT | CASSSSGGNTEAFF
TRBJ2-7 | TRBV7-2 | . | . | TGTGCCAGCAGCTTAATCGGGGTGGAGTCCCGCTACGAGCAGTACTTC | CASSLIGVESRYEQYF
TRBJ2-5 | TRBV6-1 | TRBD2 | . | TGTGCCAGCAGTGAGCTAGCGGGAGGTCAAGAGACCCAGTACTTC | CASSELAGGQETQYF
TRBJ1-1 | TRBV5-4 | . | few | TGTGCCAGCAGCTTGGTTCAGGGGCTGGACACTGAAGCTTTCTTT | CASSLVQGLDTEAFF
TRBJ2-4 | TRBV15 | . | . | TGTGCCACCAGCAGAGGCGACAGTTCGGACATTCAGTACTTC | CATSRGDSSDIQYF
TRBJ2-1 | TRBV4-2 | TRBD1 | . | TGTGCCAGCAGCCAAGTACAGGGGGGACAGGGTGGTGAGCAGTTCTTC | CASSQVQGGQGGEQFF
TRBJ2-6 | TRBV18 | TRBD2 | . | TGTGCCAGCTCAGGGAGGGCAAGGGACTCTGGGGCCAACGTCCTGACTTTC | CASSGRARDSGANVLTF
TRBJ1-2 | TRBV30 | . | . | TGTGCCTGGAGTGGCAGGAAGGACTATGGCTACACCTTC | CAWSGRKDYGYTF
TRBJ1-4 | TRBV19 | . | . | TGTGCCAGTAGTATATCCAGGACTAATGAAAAACTGTTTTTT | CASSISRTNEKLFF
TRBJ1-1 | TRBV27 | . | . | TGTGCCAGCAGGGGCCTCTCTGAAGCTTTCTTT | CASRGLSEAFF
TRBJ1-4 | TRBV19 | . | . | TGTGCCAGTCGGGGATATTCGAATGAAAAACTGTTTTTT | CASRGYSNEKLFF
TRBJ2-1 | TRBV7-3 | . | . | TGTGCCAGCAGCTTAACCGGGACAACCTACAATGAGCAGTTCTTC | CASSLTGTTYNEQFF
TRBJ1-3 | TRBV15 | . | . | TGTGCCACCAGCAGAGATCAGGTTGGAAACACCATATATTTT | CATSRDQVGNTIYF
TRBJ2-7 | TRBV6-4 | TRBD2 | . | TGTGCCAGCAGTCATACAGGACTGGGACTAGCGGGATCTGCCTACGAGCAGTACTTC | CASSHTGLGLAGSAYEQYF
TRBJ2-6 | TRBV14 | . | . | TGTGCCAGCAGCCCCGCCGGAGGCGGGGCCAACGTCCTGACTTTC | CASSPAGGGANVLTF
TRBJ2-2 | TRBV6-1 | . | . | TGTGCCAGCAGTGATGAGGTAGCCAACACCGGGGAGCTGTTTTTT | CASSDEVANTGELFF
TRBJ2-2 | TRBV27 | . | once | TGTGCCAGCAGTTCTACGGGGTACAACACCGGGGAGCTGTTTTTT | CASSSTGYNTGELFF
TRBJ2-2 | TRBV7-8 | TRBD1 | . | TGTGCCAGCAGCCATCCTCCGGACAGGGGGAACACCGGGGAGCTGTTTTTT | CASSHPPDRGNTGELFF
TRBJ1-1 | TRBV27 | . | once | TGTGCCAGCAGTTTGTTGGACAGGAACACTGAAGCTTTCTTT | CASSLLDRNTEAFF
TRBJ1-5 | TRBV18 | . | . | TGTGCCAGCTCACCGGCGGGAGGGAGAAGCAATCAGCCCCAGCATTTT | CASSPAGGRSNQPQHF
TRBJ2-3 | TRBV5-1 | TRBD2 | . | TGCGCCAGCAGCTTAAACGGGAGGGTTACCACAGATACGCAGTATTTT | CASSLNGRVTTDTQYF
TRBJ1-5 | TRBV7-9 | . | . | TGTGCCAGCAGCTTAACAGGAGATGGGCCCCAGCATTTT | CASSLTGDGPQHF
TRBJ2-7 | TRBV7-8 | TRBD2 | once | TGTGCCAGCAGCCCACAGGTCGGACTAGCGGCCTACGAGCAGTACTTC | CASSPQVGLAAYEQYF
TRBJ2-3 | TRBV5-6 | . | . | TGTGCCAGCAGCTTGTATGAGGGAGTTGGAGATACGCAGTATTTT | CASSLYEGVGDTQYF
TRBJ2-3 | TRBV11-2 | TRBD2 | . | TGTGCCAGCAGCTTAGCTAGCGGGGGGGTTTCAGATACGCAGTATTTT | CASSLASGGVSDTQYF
TRBJ2-1 | TRBV7-9 | TRBD1 | . | TGTTCCAGCAGCTTAGGGGACAGGGGGCCTCACAATGAGCAGTTCTTC | CSSSLGDRGPHNEQFF
TRBJ1-2 | TRBV9 | . | . | TGTGCCAGCAGCGTAGAAGGACAGCCTACTAACTATGGCTACACCTTC | CASSVEGQPTNYGYTF
TRBJ2-1 | TRBV2 | TRBD1 | . | TGTGCCAGCAGCGGCCCCGGGACAGTCAAATACAATGAGCAGTTCTTC | CASSGPGTVKYNEQFF
TRBJ2-5 | TRBV6-5 | TRBD1 | . | TGTGCCAGCAGCCAATCCGGGACAGGGGGCCAGCAGTACTTC | CASSQSGTGGQQYF
TRBJ2-7 | TRBV19 | TRBD1 | . | TGTGCCAGTAGTCGACAGGGGAACGCCTACGAGCAGTACTTC | CASSRQGNAYEQYF
TRBJ1-3 | TRBV6-6 | TRBD1 | . | TGTGCCAGCAGACAGACAGGGCTCTCTGGAAACACCATATATTTT | CASRQTGLSGNTIYF
TRBJ2-5 | TRBV19 | TRBD1 | . | TGTGCCAGTAGTATCGGACAGGGGGGAAATAAAGAGACCCAGTACTTC | CASSIGQGGNKETQYF
TRBJ1-1 | TRBV18 | . | . | TGTGCCAGCTCACCACTAGATACAAGGAGTAGCACTGAAGCTTTCTTT | CASSPLDTRSSTEAFF
TRBJ1-2 | TRBV10-3 | TRBD1 | . | TGTGCCATCAGCCCGGACAGGGAGAGGGGCTACACCTTC | CAISPDRERGYTF
TRBJ2-7 | TRBV5-1 | TRBD1 | . | TGCGCCAGCAGCGCCACGGGACAGGTCTCCTACGAGCAGTACTTC | CASSATGQVSYEQYF
TRBJ1-1 | TRBV11-2 | TRBD1 | once | TGTGCCAGCACCTCTTGGACAGGGAACACTGAAGCTTTCTTT | CASTSWTGNTEAFF
TRBJ1-1 | TRBV6-5 | . | . | TGTGCCAGCAGTTATTCGGGGGGCCGAACTGAAGCTTTCTTT | CASSYSGGRTEAFF
TRBJ1-1 | TRBV2 | TRBD1 | few | TGTGCCAGCCCTATGGGGACAGGACTGGGCTCTGAAGCTTTCTTT | CASPMGTGLGSEAFF
TRBJ1-3 | TRBV28 | . | once | TGTGCCAGCAACTCTAACTCCTGGGGACTCTTACTAAGATATTTT | CASNSNSWGLLLRYF
TRBJ1-2 | TRBV19 | . | . | TGTGCCAGTAGTATGAGCTTCGACTATGGCTACACCTTC | CASSMSFDYGYTF
TRBJ2-3 | TRBV29-1 | . | . | TGCAGCGTTGAAGGAGGGATTTTTAGAGGGACAGATACGCAGTATTTT | CSVEGGIFRGTDTQYF
TRBJ2-3 | TRBV19 | TRBD2 | . | TGTGCCACCTCCGGGACTAGCGGGGGGGCCTTCACAGATACGCAGTATTTT | CATSGTSGGAFTDTQYF